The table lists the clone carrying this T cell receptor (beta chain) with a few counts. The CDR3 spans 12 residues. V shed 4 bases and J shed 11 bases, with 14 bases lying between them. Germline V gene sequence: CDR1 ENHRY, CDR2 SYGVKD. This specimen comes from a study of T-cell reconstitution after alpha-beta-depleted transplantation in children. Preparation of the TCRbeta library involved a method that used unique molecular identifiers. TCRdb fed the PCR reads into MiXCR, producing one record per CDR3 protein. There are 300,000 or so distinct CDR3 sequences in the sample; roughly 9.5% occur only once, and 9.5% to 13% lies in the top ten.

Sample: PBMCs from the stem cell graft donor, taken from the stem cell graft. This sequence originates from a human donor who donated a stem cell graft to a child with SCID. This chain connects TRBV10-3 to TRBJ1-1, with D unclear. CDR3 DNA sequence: TGTGCCATCAGTGCTTCACCCAGGAGGGCTTTCTTT. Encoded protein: CAISASPRRAFF.